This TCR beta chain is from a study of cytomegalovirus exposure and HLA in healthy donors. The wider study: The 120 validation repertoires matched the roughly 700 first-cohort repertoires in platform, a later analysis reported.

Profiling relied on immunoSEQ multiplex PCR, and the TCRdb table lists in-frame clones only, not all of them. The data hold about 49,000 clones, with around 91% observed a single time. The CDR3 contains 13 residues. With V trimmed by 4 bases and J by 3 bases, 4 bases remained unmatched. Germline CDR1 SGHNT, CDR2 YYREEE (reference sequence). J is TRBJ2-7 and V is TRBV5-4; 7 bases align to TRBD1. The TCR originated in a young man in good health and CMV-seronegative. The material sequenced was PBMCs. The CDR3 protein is CASSRGGSYEQYF. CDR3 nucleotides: TGTGCCAGCAGCCGAGGGGGCAGCTACGAGCAGTACTTC.